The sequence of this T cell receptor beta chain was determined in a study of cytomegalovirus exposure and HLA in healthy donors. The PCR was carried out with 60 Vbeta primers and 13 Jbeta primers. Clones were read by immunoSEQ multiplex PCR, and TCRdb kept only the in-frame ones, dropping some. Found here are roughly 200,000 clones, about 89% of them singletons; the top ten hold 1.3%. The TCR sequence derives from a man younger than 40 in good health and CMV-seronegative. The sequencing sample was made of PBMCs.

The CDR3 reads CASSEPRDRGMIGFYEQYF. As DNA, the CDR3 is TGTGCCAGCAGTGAACCCCGGGACAGGGGTATGATTGGTTTCTACGAGCAGTACTTC. This sequence joins TRBV6-1 and TRBJ2-7; TRBD1 matches at 10 bases. The CDR3 runs to 19 residues. The junction had 16 bases not matched to a gene; V was cut back by 2 bases and J by 3 bases. Germline CDR1 reads MNHNS; CDR2 reads SASEGT.